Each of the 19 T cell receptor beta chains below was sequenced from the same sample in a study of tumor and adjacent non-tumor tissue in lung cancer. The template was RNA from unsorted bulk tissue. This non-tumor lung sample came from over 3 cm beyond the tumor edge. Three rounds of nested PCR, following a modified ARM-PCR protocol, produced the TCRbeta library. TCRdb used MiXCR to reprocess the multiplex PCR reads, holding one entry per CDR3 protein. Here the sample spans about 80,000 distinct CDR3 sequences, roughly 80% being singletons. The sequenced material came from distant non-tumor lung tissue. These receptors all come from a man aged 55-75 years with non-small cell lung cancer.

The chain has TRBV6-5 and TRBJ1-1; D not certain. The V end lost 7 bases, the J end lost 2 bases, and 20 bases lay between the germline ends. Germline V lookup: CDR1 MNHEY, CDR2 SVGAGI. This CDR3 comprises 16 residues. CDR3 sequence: CASITIRLRGNTEAFF. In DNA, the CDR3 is TGTGCCAGCATAACCATAAGGCTACGCGGAAACACTGAAGCTTTCTTT.

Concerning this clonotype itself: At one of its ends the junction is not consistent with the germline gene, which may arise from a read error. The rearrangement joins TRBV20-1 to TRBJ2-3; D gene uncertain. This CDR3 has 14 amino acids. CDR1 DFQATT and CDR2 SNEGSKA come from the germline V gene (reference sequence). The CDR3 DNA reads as TGCAGTGCTTCAAGAATTGCCGACGCAGATACGCACTATTTC. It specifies CSASRIADADTHYF.

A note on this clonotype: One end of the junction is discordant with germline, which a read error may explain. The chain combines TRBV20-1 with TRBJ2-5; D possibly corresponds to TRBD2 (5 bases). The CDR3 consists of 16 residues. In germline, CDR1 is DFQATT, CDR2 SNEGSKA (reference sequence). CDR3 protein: CSARVLGRANQGTQYF. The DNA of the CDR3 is TGCAGTGCTAGAGTTCTGGGGAGAGCGAACCAAGGGACCCAGTACTTC.

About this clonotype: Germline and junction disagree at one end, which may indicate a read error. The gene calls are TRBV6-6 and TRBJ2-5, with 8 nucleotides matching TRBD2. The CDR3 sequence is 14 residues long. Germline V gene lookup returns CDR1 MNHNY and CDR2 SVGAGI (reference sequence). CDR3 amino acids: CARTNGPAGETQYF. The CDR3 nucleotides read TGTGCCAGAACGAACGGACCAGCGGGAGAGACCCAGTATTTC.

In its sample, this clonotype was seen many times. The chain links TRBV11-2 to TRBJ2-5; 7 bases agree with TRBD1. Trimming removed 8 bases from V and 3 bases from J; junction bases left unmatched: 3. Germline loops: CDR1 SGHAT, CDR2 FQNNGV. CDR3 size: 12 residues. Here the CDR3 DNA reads TGTGCCAGCTCTACAGGGGAAGAGACCCAGTACTTC. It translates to CASSTGEETQYF.

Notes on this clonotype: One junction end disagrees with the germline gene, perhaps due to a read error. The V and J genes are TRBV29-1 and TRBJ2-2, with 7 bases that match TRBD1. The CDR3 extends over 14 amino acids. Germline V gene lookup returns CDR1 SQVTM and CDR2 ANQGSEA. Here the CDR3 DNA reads TGCAGCGCCCAGGACAGGAGGAGAACCGGGGATCTGTTTTTT. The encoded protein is CSAQDRRRTGDLFF.

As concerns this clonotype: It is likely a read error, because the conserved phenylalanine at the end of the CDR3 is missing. The CDR3 is CASSQDVPGSSCTEAFS. DNA for the CDR3: TGCGCCAGCAGCCAAGACGTTCCGGGCAGTTCGTGCACTGAAGCTTTCTCA. The chain couples TRBV4-3 to TRBJ1-1, with D hard to call. Trimming took 0 bases from V and 4 from J, leaving 18 bases between them. Germline V gene data show CDR1 as LGHNA and CDR2 as YSLEER. The CDR3 runs 17 residues.

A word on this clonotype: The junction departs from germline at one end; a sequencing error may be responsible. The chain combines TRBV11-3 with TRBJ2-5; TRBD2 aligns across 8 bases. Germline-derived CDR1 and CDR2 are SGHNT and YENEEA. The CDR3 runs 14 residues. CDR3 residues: CASSTRMRGETQYF. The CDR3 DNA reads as TGTGCCAGCAGCACTAGGATGCGGGGGGAGACCCAATACTTC.

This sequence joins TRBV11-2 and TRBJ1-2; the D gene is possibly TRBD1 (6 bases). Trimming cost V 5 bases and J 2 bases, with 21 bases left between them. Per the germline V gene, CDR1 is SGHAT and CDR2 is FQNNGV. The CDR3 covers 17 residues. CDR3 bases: TGTGCCAGCAGCCCCGCGGCGGGACATGTCTTCAACTATGGCTACACCTTC. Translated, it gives CASSPAAGHVFNYGYTF.

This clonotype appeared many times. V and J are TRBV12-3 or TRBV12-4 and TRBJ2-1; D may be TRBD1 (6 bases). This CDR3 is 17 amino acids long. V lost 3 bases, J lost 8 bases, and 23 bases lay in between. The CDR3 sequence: CASSFLQGPIGGHEQFF. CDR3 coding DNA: TGTGCCAGCAGTTTTCTGCAGGGGCCTATAGGTGGCCATGAGCAGTTCTTC.

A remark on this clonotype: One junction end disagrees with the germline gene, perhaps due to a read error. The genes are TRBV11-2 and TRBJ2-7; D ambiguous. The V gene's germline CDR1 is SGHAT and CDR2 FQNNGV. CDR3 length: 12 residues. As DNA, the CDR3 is TGTGCCAGTAGCTTGGCCATCTACGAGCAGTACTTC. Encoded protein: CASSLAIYEQYF.

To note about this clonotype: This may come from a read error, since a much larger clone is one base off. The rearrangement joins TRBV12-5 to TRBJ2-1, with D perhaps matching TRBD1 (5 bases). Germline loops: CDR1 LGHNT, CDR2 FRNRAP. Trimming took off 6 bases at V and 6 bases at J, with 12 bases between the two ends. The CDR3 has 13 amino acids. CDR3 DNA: TGTGCTAGTGGACGCGACAGTGGCAATGAGCAGTTCTTC. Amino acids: CASGRDSGNEQFF.

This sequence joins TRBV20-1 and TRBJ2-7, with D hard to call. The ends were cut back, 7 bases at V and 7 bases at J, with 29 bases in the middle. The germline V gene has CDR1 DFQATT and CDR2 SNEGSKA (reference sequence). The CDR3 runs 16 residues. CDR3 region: CSVPHQETQTTWEQYF. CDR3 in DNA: TGCAGTGTTCCCCACCAGGAGACCCAGACCACGTGGGAGCAGTACTTC.

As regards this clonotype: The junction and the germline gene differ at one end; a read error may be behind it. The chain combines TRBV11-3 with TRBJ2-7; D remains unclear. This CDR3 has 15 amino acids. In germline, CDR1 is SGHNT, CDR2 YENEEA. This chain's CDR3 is CASSLDHGSAYERYF. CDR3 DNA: TGTGCCAGCAGCTTAGATCATGGCAGTGCCTACGAGCGGTACTTC.

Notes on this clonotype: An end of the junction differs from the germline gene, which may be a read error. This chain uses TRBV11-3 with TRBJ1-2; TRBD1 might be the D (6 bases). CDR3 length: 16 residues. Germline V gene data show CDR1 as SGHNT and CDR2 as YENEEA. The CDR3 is CASSSPSSGANYSYTF. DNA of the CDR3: TGTGCCAGCAGTAGCCCGAGCTCGGGGGCTAACTATAGCTACACCTTC.

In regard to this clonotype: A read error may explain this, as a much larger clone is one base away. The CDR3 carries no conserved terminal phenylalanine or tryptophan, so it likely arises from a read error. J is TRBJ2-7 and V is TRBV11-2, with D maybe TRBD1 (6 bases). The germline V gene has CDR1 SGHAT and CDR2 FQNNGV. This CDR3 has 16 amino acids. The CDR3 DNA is TGTGCCAGCAGCTTAGGAACAAACAGGGTCTCCAACGAGCAGTACCTC. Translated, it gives CASSLGTNRVSNEQYL.

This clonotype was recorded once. The CDR3 region is CASSYSMASSTLNIQYF. The CDR3 DNA sequence: TGTGCCAGCAGTTACTCGATGGCAAGTAGTACGTTAAACATTCAGTACTTC. This chain uses TRBV6-2 or TRBV6-3 with TRBJ2-4; no definite D call. There are 17 residues in the CDR3. V was shortened by 0 bases and J by 6 bases, with 18 bases between the two germline ends. Germline V gives CDR1 MNHEY, CDR2 SVGEGT.

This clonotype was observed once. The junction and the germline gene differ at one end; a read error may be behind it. The CDR3 is CSAWTNGQFF. In nucleotides, the CDR3 is TGCAGTGCTTGGACTAATGGGCAGTTCTTC. J is TRBJ2-1 and V is TRBV20-1, with a weak D call TRBD2 (6 bases). This CDR3 has 10 amino acids. Germline CDR1 DFQATT, CDR2 SNEGSKA (reference sequence).

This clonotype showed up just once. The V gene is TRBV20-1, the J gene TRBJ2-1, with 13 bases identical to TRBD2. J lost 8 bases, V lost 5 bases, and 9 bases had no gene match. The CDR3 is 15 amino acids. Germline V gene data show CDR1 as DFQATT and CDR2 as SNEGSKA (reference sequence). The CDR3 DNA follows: TGCAGTGCTCGACCCGGGACTAGCGGGATAGATGAGCAGTTCTTC. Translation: CSARPGTSGIDEQFF.